The TCR beta chain described here comes from a study of blood T cell repertoires in COVID-19. Overall study: The United States, Italy and Spain supplied acute and convalescent COVID-19 samples. From T cells, B-cell-depleted T cells, or PBMCs came the material, which was cDNA or gDNA.

A single count supports this clone. Trimming took 2 bases from V and 6 from J, leaving 13 bases between them. Per germline, CDR1 LNHNV and CDR2 YYDKDF (reference sequence). This CDR3 comprises 14 residues. Methods used by the authors: Amplification of reference gene primers provided the estimated nucleated cell counts. Profiled with immunoSEQ multiplex PCR; TCRdb holds only in-frame clones, not every one. V, J and clone size reflect that table, while D and trimming were determined from the DNA. This table holds 250,000 or so clones, roughly 89% found once. The source is a woman between 40 and 50 years old who had recovered from COVID-19. The sample consisted of peripheral blood. V and J are TRBV15 and TRBJ1-2; possible D gene TRBD1, 5 bases. CDR3 coding DNA: TGTGCCACCAGCAGATCCCGGGACTCCCATGGCTACACCTTC. This translates into CATSRSRDSHGYTF.